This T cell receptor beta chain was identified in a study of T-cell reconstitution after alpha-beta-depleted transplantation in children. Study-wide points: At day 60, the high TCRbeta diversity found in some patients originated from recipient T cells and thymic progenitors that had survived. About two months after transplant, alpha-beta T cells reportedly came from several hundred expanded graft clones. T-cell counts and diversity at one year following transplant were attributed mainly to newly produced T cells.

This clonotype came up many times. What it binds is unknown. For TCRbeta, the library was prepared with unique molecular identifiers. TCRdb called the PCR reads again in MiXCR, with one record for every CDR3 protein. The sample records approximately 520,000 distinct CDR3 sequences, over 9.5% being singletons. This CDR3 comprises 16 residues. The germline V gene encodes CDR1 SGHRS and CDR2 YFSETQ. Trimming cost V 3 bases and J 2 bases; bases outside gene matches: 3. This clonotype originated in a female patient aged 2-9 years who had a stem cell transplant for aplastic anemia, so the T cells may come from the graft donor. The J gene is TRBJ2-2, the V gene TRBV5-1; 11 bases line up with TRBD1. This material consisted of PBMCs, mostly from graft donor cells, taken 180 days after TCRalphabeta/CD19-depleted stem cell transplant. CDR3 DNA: TGCGCCAGCAGCTGGAGGACAGGGGGCAACACCGGGGAGCTGTTTTTT. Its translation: CASSWRTGGNTGELFF.